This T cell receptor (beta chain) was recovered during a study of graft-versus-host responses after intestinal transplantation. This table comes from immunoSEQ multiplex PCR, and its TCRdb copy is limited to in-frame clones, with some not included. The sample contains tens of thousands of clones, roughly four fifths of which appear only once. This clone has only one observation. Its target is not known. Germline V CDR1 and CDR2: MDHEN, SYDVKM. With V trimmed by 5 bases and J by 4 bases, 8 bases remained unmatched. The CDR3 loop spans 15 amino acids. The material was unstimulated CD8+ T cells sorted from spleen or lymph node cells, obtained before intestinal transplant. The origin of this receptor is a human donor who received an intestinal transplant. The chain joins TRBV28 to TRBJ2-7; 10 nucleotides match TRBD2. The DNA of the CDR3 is TGTGCCAGCAGTCCCGGGGCTAGCGGGAGATACGAGCAGTACTTC. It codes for CASSPGASGRYEQYF.